The 25 T cell receptor beta chains below come from one sample, sequenced in a study of cytomegalovirus exposure and HLA in healthy donors. Primers for the PCR totalled 60 Vbeta and 13 Jbeta. Assay used: immunoSEQ multiplex PCR; TCRdb lists only in-frame clones, some missing. The table records 150,000 to 200,000 clones, 65% to 85% of them present only once. Input material: PBMCs. The receptors originated from a man aged 55 to 69 in good health and CMV-seronegative.

The chain is built from TRBV5-4 and TRBJ1-1, with D possibly TRBD1 on 5 matching bases. Germline CDR1 SGHNT, CDR2 YYREEE (reference sequence). The CDR3 runs 13 residues. Trimming took 1 base from V and 9 from J, leaving 13 bases between them. The CDR3 DNA sequence: TGTGCCAGCAGCTTGCAGGGTAGGACCCAAGCTTTCTTT. Translating it yields CASSLQGRTQAFF.

The count of this clone is one. The gene calls are TRBV18 and TRBJ1-2; 8 nucleotides match TRBD1. Germline CDR1 reads KGHSH; CDR2 reads LQKENI. The CDR3 runs to 14 residues. The J segment lost 3 bases and the V segment lost 3 bases, leaving 3 bases of the junction unmatched. CDR3: CASSPGQDYYGYTF. The CDR3 DNA sequence: TGTGCCAGCTCACCGGGACAGGATTACTATGGCTACACCTTC.

This clone was observed a handful of times. This sequence joins TRBV6-1 and TRBJ2-3, with 16 bases identical to TRBD2. CDR1 is MNHNS and CDR2 is SASEGT in the germline V gene. V was pared by 3 bases and J by 4 bases, with 1 base of the junction left unmatched. The CDR3 loop spans 16 amino acids. CDR3 loop: CASSDGTSGGADTQYF. The CDR3 DNA reads TGTGCCAGCAGTGACGGGACTAGCGGGGGGGCAGATACGCAGTATTTT.

The gene calls are TRBV5-4 and TRBJ2-2; 11 nucleotides agree with TRBD2. The ends lost 4 bases at V and 2 bases at J; junction bases unmatched: 4. The CDR3 consists of 16 residues. Germline V gene sequence: CDR1 SGHNT, CDR2 YYREEE (reference sequence). The CDR3 sequence: CASSPGTSGNTGELFF. The CDR3 DNA sequence: TGTGCCAGCAGCCCTGGGACTAGCGGAAACACCGGGGAGCTGTTTTTT.

This clone turned up a few times. The chain has TRBV25-1 and TRBJ2-1; 9 bases are shared with TRBD1. This CDR3 has 15 amino acids. Per the germline V gene, CDR1 is MGHDK and CDR2 is SYGVNS. The V and J ends lost 8 bases and 7 bases, in that order; junction bases with no gene match: 12. CDR3 bases: TGTGCCAGCGCAGCTTACAGGGGGCTGAATAATGAGCAGTTCTTC. Translating it yields CASAAYRGLNNEQFF.

This chain links TRBV10-3 with TRBJ1-2; tentatively, D is TRBD1 (6 bases). The germline V gene has CDR1 ENHRY and CDR2 SYGVKD. This CDR3 spans 13 amino acids. The V and J ends lost 10 bases and 8 bases respectively, with 20 bases between them. CDR3 sequence: CATRDTRQEGYTF. The DNA of the CDR3 is TGTGCCACCCGAGACACCAGACAGGAGGGCTACACCTTC.

The rearrangement joins TRBV7-9 to TRBJ1-2; TRBD1 is a possible D gene (5 bases). This CDR3 contains 14 residues. Germline V CDR1 and CDR2: SEHNR, FQNEAQ (reference sequence). Trimming removed 4 bases at V and 4 bases at J, with 13 bases between. The CDR3 sequence is CASSSTDSSYGYTF. CDR3 DNA: TGTGCCAGCAGCTCCACTGACAGCTCCTATGGCTACACCTTC.

This clone was recorded once. J is TRBJ2-1 and V is TRBV25-1; D gene unclear. The CDR3 loop spans 12 amino acids. V shed 3 bases and J shed 10 bases, with 10 bases lying between them. CDR1 and CDR2 from the germline V gene are MGHDK and SYGVNS. CDR3 DNA sequence: TGTGCCAGCAGTGAGTCTCTGCGGGAGCAGTTCTTC. It yields the protein CASSESLREQFF. Full variable domain (rest looked up from reference TRBV25-1 and TRBJ2-1): EADIYQTPRYLVIGTGKKITLECSQTMGHDKMYWYQQDPGMELHLIHYSYGVNSTEKGDLSSESTVSRIRTEHFPLTLESARPSHTSQYLCASSESLREQFFGPGTRLTVL.

Comment on this clone: One junction end does not reproduce the germline sequence, and a read error may be involved. V and J are TRBV7-9 and TRBJ1-2; TRBD1 agrees at 9 bases. From germline, CDR1 is SEHNR and CDR2 FQNEAQ (reference sequence). The CDR3 spans 12 residues. CDR3 in amino acids: CSSSSQGAGYTF. CDR3 bases: TGTTCCAGCAGCTCACAGGGGGCCGGCTACACCTTC.

The rearrangement links TRBV5-6 to TRBJ2-7, with unresolved D. Germline assignment: CDR1 SGHDT and CDR2 YYEEEE. The V end was cut by 2 bases, the J end by 2 bases, with 5 bases between. This CDR3 is 12 amino acids long. CDR3 sequence reads: CASSFGPYEQYF. In DNA, the CDR3 is TGTGCCAGCAGCTTTGGCCCCTACGAGCAGTACTTC.

The rearrangement joins TRBV7-6 to TRBJ1-3; D remains ambiguous. The CDR3 spans 16 residues. The germline gives CDR1 SGHVS, CDR2 FNYEAQ. The V and J ends lost 5 bases and 0 bases respectively, with 14 bases between them. CDR3 nucleotides: TGTGCCAGCAGCCAACGGGCGGGGAGCTCTGGAAACACCATATATTTT. Amino acids: CASSQRAGSSGNTIYF.

In its sample, this clone was seen a few times. J is TRBJ1-4 and V is TRBV25-1; the D gene is possibly TRBD1 (6 bases). Trimming stripped 2 bases from V and 3 bases from J, with 7 bases between. CDR1 is MGHDK, CDR2 SYGVNS, per germline. CDR3 length: 14 amino acids. CDR3 amino acids: CASSEPGANEKLFF. CDR3 bases: TGTGCCAGCAGTGAACCAGGGGCTAATGAAAAACTGTTTTTT.

On this clone itself: Other DNA sequences in this specimen translate into the identical CDR3. V is TRBV15 and J is TRBJ1-2; D remains ambiguous. V was cut by 1 base and J by 4 bases, with 7 bases left in between. This CDR3 has 13 amino acids. Germline V lookup: CDR1 LNHNV, CDR2 YYDKDF (reference sequence). For the CDR3, the DNA is TGTGCCACCAGCAGAGGAGGCAGCTATGGCTACACCTTC. This sequence encodes CATSRGGSYGYTF.

The rearrangement joins TRBV5-1 to TRBJ2-5, with TRBD2 as a possible D gene (6 bases). There are 17 residues in the CDR3. Germline V gene lookup returns CDR1 SGHRS and CDR2 YFSETQ. V lost 0 bases to trimming and J lost 0 bases, with 15 bases between them. CDR3 in DNA: TGCGCCAGCAGCTTGGGTTCTCGACTAGGGCACCAAGAGACCCAGTACTTC. Protein sequence: CASSLGSRLGHQETQYF.

This clone appeared a few times. The CDR3 DNA sequence: TGTGCCAGCAGTTTAGGGGGGTGGGCAGGTTCCTACGAGCAGTACTTC. Translated, it gives CASSLGGWAGSYEQYF. This sequence joins TRBV28 and TRBJ2-7; D may be TRBD2 (6 bases). The CDR3 is 16 amino acids. Germline values: CDR1 MDHEN, CDR2 SYDVKM. The V end lost 2 bases, the J end lost 1 base, and 15 bases lay between the germline ends.

The chain carries TRBV9 and TRBJ2-7; TRBD1 agrees at 7 bases. The trim removed 4 bases at V and 1 base at J, leaving 8 bases unmatched. Germline V gene data show CDR1 as SGDLS and CDR2 as YYNGEE. The CDR3 is made up of 15 amino acids. This CDR3 is CASSKRQGPSYEQYF. DNA for the CDR3: TGTGCCAGCAGCAAACGACAGGGACCATCCTACGAGCAGTACTTC.

The J gene is TRBJ1-5, the V gene TRBV30; 7 bases are shared with TRBD1. Germline V gene lookup returns CDR1 GTSNPN and CDR2 SVGIG (reference sequence). The CDR3 is 13 residues long. With 5 bases clipped from V and 11 bases from J, the junction kept 12 bases outside the gene matches. The CDR3 DNA follows: TGTGCCTGGGCCGGGACAGCAACCCAAGCCCAGCATTTT. It encodes CAWAGTATQAQHF.

The V and J genes are TRBV19 and TRBJ2-5, with D maybe TRBD2 (5 bases). V was clipped by 4 bases and J by 2 bases, with 5 bases between them. Germline values: CDR1 LNHDA, CDR2 SQIVND (reference sequence). The CDR3 covers 12 residues. This CDR3 reads CASSTGQETQYF. CDR3 DNA sequence: TGTGCCAGTAGTACGGGACAAGAGACCCAGTACTTC. The complete variable domain, with remaining parts taken from reference TRBV19 and TRBJ2-5, reads DGGITQSPKYLFRKEGQNVTLSCEQNLNHDAMYWYRQDPGQGLRLIYYSQIVNDFQKGDIAEGYSVSREKKESFPLTVTSAQKNPTAFYLCASSTGQETQYFGPGTRLLVL.

This clone is a singleton in its sample. This chain joins TRBV19 and TRBJ1-5; 7 positions match TRBD1. In germline, CDR1 is LNHDA, CDR2 SQIVND (reference sequence). V shed 4 bases, J shed 4 bases, and the junction held 4 bases outside the gene matches. This CDR3 is 14 amino acids long. The CDR3 sequence is CASSTTGENQPQHF. The DNA of the CDR3 is TGTGCCAGTAGTACAACAGGGGAGAATCAGCCCCAGCATTTT.

This sequence joins TRBV18 and TRBJ1-1, with no clear D. Trimming removed 4 bases from V and 5 bases from J, with 20 bases in between. CDR1 and CDR2 (germline): KGHSH, LQKENI. The length of the CDR3 is 16 residues. As DNA, the CDR3 is TGTGCCAGCTCACTACCTAGCGGTGAAGGCATGACTGAAGCTTTCTTT. Translating gives CASSLPSGEGMTEAFF.

This chain links TRBV5-1 with TRBJ1-5; D perhaps matches TRBD1 (5 bases). V gave up 0 bases and J gave up 2 bases, with 12 bases separating them. Germline CDR1 is SGHRS and CDR2 is YFSETQ. This CDR3 is 16 amino acids long. The DNA of the CDR3 is TGCGCCAGCAGCTTGGGGGAGGGGACGGGCAATCAGCCCCAGCATTTT. Amino acid sequence: CASSLGEGTGNQPQHF. The full variable domain, its missing parts supplied by reference TRBV5-1 and TRBJ1-5, is KAGVTQTPRYLIKTRGQQVTLSCSPISGHRSVSWYQQTPGQGLQFLFEYFSETQRNKGNFPGRFSGRQFSNSRSEMNVSTLELGDSALYLCASSLGEGTGNQPQHFGDGTRLSIL.

This clone was picked up one time. V and J are TRBV18 and TRBJ2-1; 7 bases align to TRBD1. Germline values: CDR1 KGHSH, CDR2 LQKENI. The CDR3 consists of 18 residues. With V trimmed by 4 bases and J by 4 bases, 16 bases remained unmatched. The CDR3 nucleotides are TGTGCCAGCTCACTCACCAGAGGGGAAAGGGGGCCTTACAATGAGCAGTTCTTC. Translating gives CASSLTRGERGPYNEQFF. Combining the CDR3 with reference TRBV18 and TRBJ2-1 gives the whole variable domain NAGVMQNPRHLVRRRGQEARLRCSPMKGHSHVYWYRQLPEEGLKFMVYLQKENIIDESGMPKERFSAEFPKEGPSILRIQQVVRGDSAAYFCASSLTRGERGPYNEQFFGPGTRLTVL.

V is TRBV5-1 and J is TRBJ2-5; 7 nucleotides match TRBD2. V shed 4 bases and J 5 bases; nucleotides not matched to a gene: 20. The germline CDR1 and CDR2 sequences are SGHRS and YFSETQ. The CDR3 totals 18 residues. CDR3 protein: CASSPNPSGGGSQETQYF. CDR3 DNA: TGCGCCAGCAGCCCCAATCCTAGCGGAGGAGGGAGCCAGGAGACCCAGTACTTC.

The chain uses TRBV2 and TRBJ1-2; 7 bases match TRBD1. CDR3 size: 13 residues. Trimming at V came to 6 bases and at J to 4 bases, leaving 5 bases not matched to a gene. Germline V gene lookup returns CDR1 SNHLY and CDR2 FYNNEI. CDR3 protein: CASRLDRAYGYTF. The CDR3 DNA follows: TGTGCCAGCAGACTAGACAGGGCCTATGGCTACACCTTC.

This chain connects TRBV4-3 to TRBJ2-2; a weak D match, TRBD1 (5 bases). The CDR3 runs 15 residues. Germline CDR1 and CDR2: LGHNA and YSLEER. Trimming cost V 4 bases and J 6 bases, with 15 bases left between them. The CDR3 region is CASSPSLVGAGELFF. The CDR3 nucleotides read TGCGCCAGCAGCCCCTCGTTGGTAGGGGCCGGGGAGCTGTTTTTT.